A single sample is the source of the 22 T cell receptor beta chains below, sequenced in a study of T cell responses to AZD1222 COVID-19 vaccine. The assay was immunoSEQ multiplex PCR, and TCRdb's table has in-frame clones only and misses some. The table includes 130,000 or so clones, approximately 92% detected once. The sequences come from peripheral blood, collected 28 days after the second AZD1222 dose. The receptor source for this set is an adult who received the AZD1222 COVID-19 vaccine.

The J gene is TRBJ2-1, the V gene TRBV5-1; a weak D match, TRBD2 (6 bases). Per the germline V gene, CDR1 is SGHRS and CDR2 is YFSETQ. The V gene lost 0 bases and the J gene lost 8 bases, with 15 bases spanning the gap. The CDR3 extends over 15 amino acids. CDR3 region: CASSLVQTGVHEQFF. CDR3 coding DNA: TGCGCCAGCAGCTTGGTTCAAACGGGGGTCCATGAGCAGTTCTTC.

The chain is built from TRBV4-1 and TRBJ1-2; D remains unclear. The CDR3 contains 17 residues. V lost 4 bases to trimming and J lost 0 bases, with 18 bases between them. Germline CDR1 and CDR2: MGHRA and YSYEKL. The CDR3 reads CASSLHSTLNTNYGYTF. CDR3 sequence (DNA): TGCGCCAGCAGCCTGCACAGCACACTTAACACTAACTATGGCTACACCTTC.

This chain connects TRBV15 to TRBJ1-3; no clear D gene. The CDR3 totals 19 residues. Trimming cost V 2 bases and J 0 bases, with 20 bases left between them. Germline V CDR1 and CDR2: LNHNV, YYDKDF (reference sequence). CDR3 nucleotide sequence: TGTGCCACCAGCAGACTCCGGTCGGTCTGGTGGATCTCTGGAAACACCATATATTTT. Its protein product is CATSRLRSVWWISGNTIYF.

The chain carries TRBV6-5 and TRBJ1-2; 7 bases line up with TRBD1. Germline loops: CDR1 MNHEY, CDR2 SVGAGI. V dropped 2 bases and J dropped 0; count of bases not matched to a gene: 6. There are 16 residues in the CDR3. The CDR3 spells CASSYRDSYSNYGYTF. In DNA, the CDR3 is TGTGCCAGCAGTTACCGGGACAGCTACTCTAACTATGGCTACACCTTC.

V is TRBV11-3 and J is TRBJ2-3; D is possibly TRBD2 (6 bases). Germline lookup yields CDR1 SGHNT and CDR2 YENEEA. Trimming took off 5 bases at V and 4 bases at J, with 16 bases between the two ends. The length of the CDR3 is 15 residues. Here the CDR3 DNA reads TGTGCCAGCAGCCCCCCGGGACTCAGCTCAGATACGCAGTATTTT. The encoded protein is CASSPPGLSSDTQYF.

The chain couples TRBV21-1 to TRBJ2-5; TRBD2, as called in the table, went unchecked against the DNA. TRBV21-1 is an annotated pseudogene. This CDR3 contains 15 residues. CDR3 sequence reads: CASSKGCRVEETQYF. The CDR3 nucleotides are TGTGCCAGCAGCAAAGGCTGCCGGGTTGAAGAGACCCAGTACTTC.

The V and J genes are TRBV7-9 and TRBJ1-4; perhaps TRBD1 as D (6 bases). This CDR3 is 15 amino acids long. V gave up 2 bases and J gave up 3 bases, with 10 bases separating them. Germline V gene data show CDR1 as SEHNR and CDR2 as FQNEAQ (reference sequence). CDR3 protein: CASSLQQGPNEKLFF. DNA for the CDR3: TGTGCCAGCAGCTTACAACAGGGTCCTAATGAAAAACTGTTTTTT.

This clone was seen only a few times. The chain combines TRBV6-5 with TRBJ1-3; D unclear. Trimming cost V 9 bases and J 1 base, with 13 bases left between them. CDR1 is MNHEY, CDR2 SVGAGI, per germline. The CDR3 sequence is 14 residues long. The CDR3 loop is CASLRGASGNTIYF. CDR3 sequence (DNA): TGTGCCAGTTTGAGAGGCGCATCTGGAAACACCATATATTTT.

The chain links TRBV18 to TRBJ1-1, with 8 bases that match TRBD1. From germline, CDR1 is KGHSH and CDR2 LQKENI. This CDR3 comprises 15 residues. With 3 bases clipped from V and 4 bases from J, the junction kept 7 bases outside the gene matches. The DNA of the CDR3 is TGTGCCAGCTCACCTGGTGACAGGGGAGGCACTGAAGCTTTCTTT. It codes for CASSPGDRGGTEAFF.

CDR3 sequence: CASSTQGARNIQYF. For the CDR3, the DNA is TGTGCCAGCAGCACTCAGGGGGCTAGAAACATTCAGTACTTC. This chain links TRBV11-3 with TRBJ2-4; TRBD1 matches 8 bases. Looked up from germline, CDR1 is SGHNT and CDR2 is YENEEA. This CDR3 region has 14 residues. The junction had 6 bases not matched to a gene; V was cut back by 5 bases and J by 6 bases.

The V call is TRBV30, the J call TRBJ1-2, with D unresolved. The V end lost 3 bases, the J end lost 4 bases, and 9 bases lay between the germline ends. Germline V gene sequence: CDR1 GTSNPN, CDR2 SVGIG (reference sequence). The CDR3 is 12 residues long. CDR3 residues: CAWRSSGYGYTF. The CDR3 bases are TGTGCCTGGAGATCTTCGGGCTATGGCTACACCTTC.

The genes are TRBV19 and TRBJ1-1, with D hard to call. The germline V gene encodes CDR1 LNHDA and CDR2 SQIVND (reference sequence). V was clipped by 9 bases and J by 1 base, with 18 bases between them. There are 15 residues in the CDR3. This CDR3 is CASTLSGRTNTEAFF. The CDR3 region has the DNA TGTGCCAGCACCCTCTCCGGTCGGACGAACACTGAAGCTTTCTTT.

The chain couples TRBV5-1 to TRBJ2-1; 13 bases are a match to TRBD2. The CDR3 has 15 amino acids. Germline V gives CDR1 SGHRS, CDR2 YFSETQ. The ends lost 3 bases at V and 6 bases at J; junction bases unmatched: 3. CDR3 region: CASSSGLAGVNEQFF. In DNA form, the CDR3 reads TGCGCCAGCAGCTCCGGACTAGCGGGAGTCAATGAGCAGTTCTTC.

This chain uses TRBV7-2 with TRBJ2-3; 9 nucleotides line up with TRBD1. Trimming removed 5 bases from V and 2 bases from J; junction bases left unmatched: 5. Germline assignment: CDR1 SGHTA and CDR2 FQGNSA. The CDR3 is made up of 15 amino acids. The DNA of the CDR3 is TGTGCCAGCAGCCCCCGGACAGGGGCCACAGATACGCAGTATTTT. Translated, it gives CASSPRTGATDTQYF. The entire variable domain, with the rest obtained from reference TRBV7-2 and TRBJ2-3, is as follows: GAGVSQSPSNKVTEKGKDVELRCDPISGHTALYWYRQSLGQGLEFLIYFQGNSAPDKSGLPSDRFSAERTGGSVSTLTIQRTQQEDSAVYLCASSPRTGATDTQYFGPGTRLTVL.

The V call is TRBV9, the J call TRBJ2-7; 7 bases fit TRBD1. The CDR3 covers 15 residues. Germline V CDR1 and CDR2: SGDLS, YYNGEE. The V segment lost 0 bases and the J segment 3 bases; nucleotides outside the gene matches: 6. CDR3 nucleotide sequence: TGTGCCAGCAGCGTAGGAAGTGCAGGGGGCTACGAGCAGTACTTC. As protein: CASSVGSAGGYEQYF.

The genes are TRBV28 and TRBJ2-6; a weak D match, TRBD1 (5 bases). Germline V lookup: CDR1 MDHEN, CDR2 SYDVKM. The V gene lost 2 bases and the J gene lost 8 bases, with 7 bases spanning the gap. This CDR3 spans 13 amino acids. The CDR3 nucleotides are TGTGCCAGCAGTTTACCAGGGCCCAACGTCCTGACTTTC. As protein: CASSLPGPNVLTF.

The chain has TRBV7-3 and TRBJ2-2; no clear D gene. The CDR3 runs 14 residues. Germline lookup yields CDR1 SGHTA and CDR2 FQGTGA. Between the trimmed V and J ends, which lost 0 bases and 6 bases, there was a span of 8 bases. DNA for the CDR3: TGTGCCAGCAGCTTAACTGGGAAGGCCGGGGAGCTGTTTTTT. It is translated as CASSLTGKAGELFF.

The CDR3 bases are TGTGCCAGCAGCCAAGTCAGGCTAGCGGGAGTCGACGGGGAGCTGTTTTTT. This encodes CASSQVRLAGVDGELFF. The rearrangement uses TRBV16 and TRBJ2-2; TRBD2 aligns across 10 bases. CDR1 is KGHSY, CDR2 FQNENV, per germline. J lost 7 bases, V lost 2 bases, and 10 bases had no gene match. The length of the CDR3 is 17 residues.

The chain is built from TRBV3-1 (or the pseudogene TRBV3-2) and TRBJ2-1; 10 bases fit TRBD2. J lost 8 bases, V lost 0 bases, and 13 bases had no gene match. The length of the CDR3 is 18 residues. Germline V gives CDR1 LGHDT, CDR2 YNNKEL (reference sequence). CDR3 nucleotides: TGTGCCAGCAGCCAAGATCTGACTAGCGGGCGGGGTAGGGATGAGCAGTTCTTC. Amino acids: CASSQDLTSGRGRDEQFF.

V usage is TRBV12-3 or TRBV12-4 and J usage is TRBJ1-5; D is undetermined. Trimming shortened V by 3 bases and J by 3 bases, and 3 bases separated the two germline ends. This CDR3 has 12 amino acids. CDR3 region: CASSLANQPQHF. Written as DNA, the CDR3 is TGTGCCAGCAGTTTGGCCAATCAGCCCCAGCATTTT.

The V and J genes are TRBV10-3 and TRBJ2-2; a weak D match, TRBD2 (7 bases). Germline CDR1 is ENHRY and CDR2 is SYGVKD. The CDR3 is 17 amino acids. V gave up 6 bases and J gave up 3 bases, with 20 bases separating them. Here the CDR3 reads CAISPRGRGRDTGELFF. CDR3 nucleotide sequence: TGTGCCATCAGCCCACGGGGGCGGGGGCGGGACACCGGGGAGCTGTTTTTT.

V is TRBV7-6 and J is TRBJ1-5, with 9 nucleotides matching TRBD1. CDR3 length equals 15 residues. Looked up from germline, CDR1 is SGHVS and CDR2 is FNYEAQ. The J segment lost 1 base and the V segment lost 3 bases, leaving 1 base of the junction unmatched. The chain's CDR3 is CASSFGQGSNQPQHF. Written as DNA, the CDR3 is TGTGCCAGCAGCTTCGGACAGGGGAGCAATCAGCCCCAGCATTTT.